The source of this TCR beta chain is a study of cytomegalovirus exposure and HLA in healthy donors. Regarding donors, all were healthy bone marrow donors. CDR3 length: 14 residues. CDR1 is MDHEN, CDR2 SYDVKM, per germline. The ends were cut back, 6 bases at V and 5 bases at J, with 16 bases in the middle. This clone was seen just once. The antigen is not known. The PCR made use of 60 Vbeta and 13 Jbeta primers. TCRdb's copy holds only in-frame clones and misses some; the assay was immunoSEQ multiplex PCR. The table includes some 190,000 clones, about 9% detected once. Whole-study findings and limits: TCR beta V- and J-gene trimming was later associated with a missense DCLRE1C variant. A later examination showed that TCR association rates differed by HLA locus, with DRB1 most and HLA-C fewest. In a later analysis, specific HLA alleles were associated with over 15,000 TCR beta sequences at a 0.05 false discovery rate.

The TCR comes from a woman in her twenties or thirties in good health and CMV-seropositive. The sequencing input was PBMCs. The rearrangement links TRBV28 to TRBJ1-1, with D perhaps TRBD1 (5 bases). The CDR3 region is CASSLTGGTTEAFF. CDR3 coding DNA: TGTGCCAGCAGCCTGACGGGGGGAACAACTGAAGCTTTCTTT.